This T cell receptor (beta chain) stems from a study of OX40 agonist ivuxolimab in advanced cancers. Study-wide background: The mean age was roughly 60 years, ranging from 23 to 79, with under 90% of participants male. Allowance was made for prior anti-PD-1, anti-PD-L1 or anti-CTLA-4 therapy, and around 41% had some.

CDR1 and CDR2 from the germline V gene are SGHTA and FQGTGA. This CDR3 is 15 amino acids long. With V trimmed by 4 bases and J by 4 bases, 3 bases remained unmatched. Sequencing was performed with immunoSEQ multiplex PCR; in TCRdb, only in-frame clones are kept and a portion is missing. The sample records under 80,000 clones, roughly 92% being singletons. This clonotype originated in an adult with an advanced solid tumor such as melanoma, head and neck, liver or kidney cancer. Sequenced material: CD4+ or CD8+ T cells sorted from blood, taken in a trial of the OX40 agonist ivuxolimab. This sequence joins TRBV7-3 and TRBJ2-1, with 11 bases fitting TRBD2. The CDR3 bases are TGTGCCAGCAGCTCAGGGACTAGCGGATACAATGAGCAGTTCTTC. It encodes CASSSGTSGYNEQFF.